This passage covers 18 T cell receptor beta chains from one sample sequenced in a study of T cells in Graves' hyperthyroidism and ophthalmopathy. What was amplified from RNA transcripts were TCR beta CDR3 regions. Carried out on the TCR CDR3, a first-round RT-PCR used the HTBI primer set. TCRdb redid the calling of the multiplex PCR reads with MiXCR, one entry per CDR3 protein. The top ten hold around 35% of the sample, which has approximately 370,000 distinct CDR3 sequences, about 15% seen once. Sequencing was performed on blood. These receptors all stem from a woman in her twenties or thirties with Graves' hyperthyroidism that later progressed to Graves' ophthalmopathy.

This clonotype was counted only a few times. The rearrangement links TRBV11-1 to TRBJ2-1, with 7 bases matching TRBD2. Per germline, CDR1 SGHAT and CDR2 FQDESV (reference sequence). With V trimmed by 8 bases and J by 7 bases, 11 bases remained unmatched. The CDR3 is 14 amino acids. The CDR3 region is CASRGGVSGNEQFF. The CDR3 DNA sequence: TGTGCCAGCCGCGGGGGAGTTTCAGGTAATGAGCAGTTCTTC.

The chain uses TRBV29-1 and TRBJ2-7, with 9 bases matching TRBD1. The CDR3 totals 13 residues. Germline V gene lookup returns CDR1 SQVTM and CDR2 ANQGSEA. Trimming took 3 bases from V and 1 from J; bases not matched to a gene: 1. The CDR3 DNA follows: TGCAGCGTTGAGACAGGGGGGTCCTACGAGCAGTACTTC. This codes for CSVETGGSYEQYF.

This clonotype was detected many times. J is TRBJ1-1 and V is TRBV27, with 8 positions matching TRBD1. V was clipped by 4 bases and J by 1 base; unmatched bases: 5. This CDR3 region has 15 residues. Germline V gene data show CDR1 as MNHEY and CDR2 as SMNVEV (reference sequence). CDR3: CASSSATGENTEAFF. CDR3 sequence (DNA): TGTGCCAGCAGTTCGGCGACAGGGGAGAACACTGAAGCTTTCTTT.

This clonotype has at least ten counts. The chain combines TRBV6-1 with TRBJ2-5; 7 bases agree with TRBD1. CDR1 MNHNS and CDR2 SASEGT come from the germline V gene. This CDR3 comprises 15 residues. The J segment lost 2 bases and the V segment lost 5 bases, leaving 8 bases of the junction unmatched. The CDR3 region is CASSNYRGVQETQYF. The CDR3 DNA reads as TGTGCCAGCAGTAATTACAGGGGCGTACAAGAGACCCAGTACTTC.

In this sample, this clonotype turned up a few times. The chain recombines TRBV5-1 with TRBJ2-2; 10 bases align to TRBD2. Germline V gives CDR1 SGHRS, CDR2 YFSETQ. V was pared by 0 bases and J by 3 bases, with 5 bases of the junction left unmatched. The CDR3 runs 17 residues. CDR3 sequence (DNA): TGCGCCAGCAGCTTGGACCCCAGCGGGGGGGACACCGGGGAGCTGTTTTTT. The encoded protein is CASSLDPSGGDTGELFF.

J is TRBJ2-1 and V is TRBV10-3; 7 bases line up with TRBD1. V was clipped by 7 bases and J by 5 bases; unmatched bases: 8. CDR1 and CDR2 (germline): ENHRY, SYGVKD. This CDR3 region has 14 residues. The DNA of the CDR3 is TGTGCCATCAACCGACAGGGTACTCACAATGAGCAGTTCTTC. This gives the protein CAINRQGTHNEQFF.

The table lists this clonotype with many counts. The genes are TRBV28 and TRBJ2-5; D remains unclear. The CDR3 runs to 12 residues. V was shortened by 6 bases and J by 2 bases, with 7 bases between the two germline ends. The germline V gene has CDR1 MDHEN and CDR2 SYDVKM. This chain's CDR3 is CASSSVQETQYF. DNA of the CDR3: TGTGCCAGCAGCTCAGTACAAGAGACCCAGTACTTC.

Comments on this clonotype: This clone may be a read error of a much larger clone one base away. The chain joins TRBV7-8 to TRBJ1-6, with a weak D call TRBD1 (6 bases). The CDR3 runs 15 residues. V was cut by 4 bases and J by 7 bases, with 14 bases left in between. Germline V gene sequence: CDR1 SGHVS, CDR2 FQNEAQ. CDR3 coding DNA: TGTGCCAGCAGCTCAGGGGCAGGGTTAAATTCACCCCTCCACTTT. It encodes CASSSGAGLNSPLHF.

Ten or more counts support this clonotype. The gene calls are TRBV12-3 or TRBV12-4 and TRBJ1-4; 7 nucleotides agree with TRBD1. The CDR3 is 15 amino acids. The trim removed 6 bases at V and 0 bases at J, leaving 4 bases unmatched. The CDR3 nucleotides read TGTGCCAGCAGCCGGACAGGAGCAACTAATGAAAAACTGTTTTTT. Translating gives CASSRTGATNEKLFF.

This clonotype was seen a handful of times. J is TRBJ2-7 and V is TRBV29-1, with D maybe TRBD2 (5 bases). The CDR3 has 12 amino acids. Germline assignment: CDR1 SQVTM and CDR2 ANQGSEA. V was clipped by 5 bases and J by 4 bases, with 12 bases between them. The CDR3 region is CSVSQTGYEQYF. The CDR3 DNA is TGCAGCGTTAGTCAAACGGGGTACGAGCAGTACTTC.

The table lists this clonotype with a few counts. The chain has TRBV30 and TRBJ1-1; 7 bases align to TRBD1. The CDR3 contains 12 residues. CDR1 and CDR2 from the germline V gene are GTSNPN and SVGIG (reference sequence). Trimming took 2 bases from V and 8 from J; bases not matched to a gene: 5. This CDR3 is CAWSTTTGEAFF. In DNA, the CDR3 is TGTGCCTGGAGTACGACGACAGGGGAAGCTTTCTTT.

This clonotype showed up many times. This chain uses TRBV4-1 with TRBJ1-1; D is unresolved. Germline CDR1 MGHRA, CDR2 YSYEKL. V was pared by 1 base and J by 2 bases, with 11 bases between. The CDR3 is 15 amino acids. The CDR3 is CASSQVSFPNTEAFF. The CDR3 DNA reads TGCGCCAGCAGCCAAGTGTCCTTTCCCAACACTGAAGCTTTCTTT.

This clonotype was seen many times. The chain is built from TRBV30 and TRBJ2-1; D uncertain. Trimming pared 1 base from V and 0 bases from J, leaving 19 bases between. The CDR3 contains 18 residues. Germline values: CDR1 GTSNPN, CDR2 SVGIG (reference sequence). In DNA form, the CDR3 reads TGTGCCTGGAGTGAGTTTTCGGAGCGTCGCAGCTCCTACAATGAGCAGTTCTTC. Translating gives CAWSEFSERRSSYNEQFF.

Only a few counts were recorded for this clonotype. The chain joins TRBV20-1 to TRBJ1-1; D gene uncertain. The V and J ends lost 5 bases and 12 bases respectively, with 16 bases between them. Germline V lookup: CDR1 DFQATT, CDR2 SNEGSKA (reference sequence). The CDR3 runs to 11 residues. The CDR3, as DNA: TGCAGTGCTGAGGAGGTAATTGGGACTTTCTTT. Translated: CSAEEVIGTFF.

This chain uses TRBV28 with TRBJ1-2; tentative D call: TRBD1 (6 bases). Germline CDR1 MDHEN, CDR2 SYDVKM. V lost 5 bases and J 2 bases, leaving 15 bases between the germline ends. This CDR3 comprises 15 residues. In DNA, the CDR3 is TGTGCCAGCAGTGGTTCAGGGGATGCCAACTATGGCTACACCTTC. Its translation: CASSGSGDANYGYTF.

V is TRBV7-9 and J is TRBJ1-5; D gene unclear. There are 13 residues in the CDR3. CDR1 is SEHNR and CDR2 is FQNEAQ in the germline V gene (reference sequence). V gave up 2 bases and J gave up 4 bases, with 6 bases separating them. CDR3 sequence reads: CASSLWPNQPQHF. In nucleotides, the CDR3 is TGTGCCAGCAGCTTATGGCCAAATCAGCCCCAGCATTTT.

This clonotype has ten or more counts. This chain links TRBV13 with TRBJ2-1, with TRBD1 matching 8 bases. This CDR3 region has 12 residues. Germline trimming cut 5 bases from V and 8 bases from J; bases unmatched to any gene: 2. CDR1 is PRHDT, CDR2 FYEKMQ, per germline (reference sequence). Here the CDR3 DNA reads TGTGCCAGCAGCACGGGACAGGATGAGCAGTTCTTC. Protein sequence: CASSTGQDEQFF.

This clonotype occurred a few times. V is TRBV19 and J is TRBJ2-2; D is perhaps TRBD1 (5 bases). Germline values: CDR1 LNHDA, CDR2 SQIVND (reference sequence). The CDR3 contains 13 residues. With 8 bases removed from V and 0 bases from J, the gap between germline ends came to 7 bases. CDR3 sequence (DNA): TGTGCCAGTGACAGACCGAACACCGGGGAGCTGTTTTTT. Its protein is CASDRPNTGELFF.